This T cell receptor (beta chain) was identified in a study of CD8+CD57+ T cells in acquired aplastic anemia. A word on this clonotype: Its specificity is not known.

CDR1 is MNHEY, CDR2 SVGEGT, per germline. V shed 5 bases and J shed 0 bases, with 8 bases lying between them. The CDR3 length is 13 residues. Genomic DNA constituted the template upon which TCR beta VDJ and CDR3 profiling was performed. In TCRdb, the reads were re-called with MiXCR into one record per CDR3 protein. This sample has around 140,000 distinct CDR3 sequences, with around two fifths found just once. Overall study results and limits: Patients and controls had in common 25 to 30 CD8+ CDR3 sequences. The CD8+ Simpson's diversity of patients and controls was not significantly different.

This TCR was sampled from a human donor in good health, serving as a control. Sample: sorted CD4+, CD8+, or CD8+CD57+ T cells (not recorded which) from PBMCs. The rearrangement joins TRBV6-2 or TRBV6-3 to TRBJ2-7; TRBD2 might be the D (5 bases). This CDR3 is CASSHRDSYEQYF. In DNA form, the CDR3 reads TGTGCCAGCAGTCACCGGGACTCCTACGAGCAGTACTTC.